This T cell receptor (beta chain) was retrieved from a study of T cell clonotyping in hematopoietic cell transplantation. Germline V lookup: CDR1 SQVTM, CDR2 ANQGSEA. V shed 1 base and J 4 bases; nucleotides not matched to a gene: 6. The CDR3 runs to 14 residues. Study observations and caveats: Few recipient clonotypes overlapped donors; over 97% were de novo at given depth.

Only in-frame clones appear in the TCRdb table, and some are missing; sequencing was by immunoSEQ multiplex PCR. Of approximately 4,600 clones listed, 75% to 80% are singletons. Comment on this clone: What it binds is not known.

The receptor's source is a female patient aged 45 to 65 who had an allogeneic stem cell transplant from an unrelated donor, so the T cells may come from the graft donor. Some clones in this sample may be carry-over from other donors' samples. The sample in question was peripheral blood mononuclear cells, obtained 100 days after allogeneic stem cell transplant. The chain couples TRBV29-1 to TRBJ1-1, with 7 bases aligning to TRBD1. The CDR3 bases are TGCAGCGTTGAAGCAGACAACAGGGGCACTGAAGCTTTCTTT. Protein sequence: CSVEADNRGTEAFF.